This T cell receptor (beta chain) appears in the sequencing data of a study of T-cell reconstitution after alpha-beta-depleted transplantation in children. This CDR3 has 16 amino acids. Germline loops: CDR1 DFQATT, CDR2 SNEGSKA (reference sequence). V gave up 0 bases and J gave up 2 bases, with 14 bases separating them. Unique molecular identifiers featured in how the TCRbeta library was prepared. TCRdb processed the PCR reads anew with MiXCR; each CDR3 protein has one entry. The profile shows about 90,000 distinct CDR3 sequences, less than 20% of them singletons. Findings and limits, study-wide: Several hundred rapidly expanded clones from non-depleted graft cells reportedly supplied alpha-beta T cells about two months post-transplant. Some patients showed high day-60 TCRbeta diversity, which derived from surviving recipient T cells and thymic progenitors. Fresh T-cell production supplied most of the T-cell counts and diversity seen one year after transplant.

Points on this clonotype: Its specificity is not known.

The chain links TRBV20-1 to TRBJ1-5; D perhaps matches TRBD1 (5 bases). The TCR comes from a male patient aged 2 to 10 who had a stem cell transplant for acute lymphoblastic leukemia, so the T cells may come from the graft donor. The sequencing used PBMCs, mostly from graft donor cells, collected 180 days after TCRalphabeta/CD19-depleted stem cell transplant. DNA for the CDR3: TGCAGTGCTAGAGATCGTGGGGGGGTCGGCAATCAGCCCCAGCATTTT. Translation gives CSARDRGGVGNQPQHF.